This note documents a single T cell receptor beta chain sequence. What it binds is unknown. The germline V gene has CDR1 KGHSH and CDR2 LQKENI. After removal of 3 bases from V and 5 bases from J, the junction contained 7 bases not matched to a gene. The CDR3 extends over 15 amino acids. This entry comes from a study of lymphopenia after photon versus proton radiotherapy. Study-level findings and limits: After the lymphocyte nadir, photon-treated repertoires showed oligoclonal expansion, especially of CD8+ Temra cells. A bigger post-nadir fall in TCR diversity correlated inversely with survival time in deceased patients. Under photons, naive T cells and diversity fell while effector/memory populations rose.

Assay used: immunoSEQ multiplex PCR; TCRdb lists only in-frame clones, some missing. Seen here are 30,000 or so clones, approximately 90% observed once, and the top ten hold 47%. The V call is TRBV18, the J call TRBJ1-1; 9 bases align to TRBD1. The starting material was peripheral blood, obtained from a patient treated with proton-based radiotherapy. The clonotype originates from a woman in her fifties or sixties with cholangiocarcinoma. Some clones in this sample may be carry-over from other donors' samples. DNA of the CDR3: TGTGCCAGCTCACCCGGGACAGGGTCTAATACTGAAGCTTTCTTT. Its protein is CASSPGTGSNTEAFF.